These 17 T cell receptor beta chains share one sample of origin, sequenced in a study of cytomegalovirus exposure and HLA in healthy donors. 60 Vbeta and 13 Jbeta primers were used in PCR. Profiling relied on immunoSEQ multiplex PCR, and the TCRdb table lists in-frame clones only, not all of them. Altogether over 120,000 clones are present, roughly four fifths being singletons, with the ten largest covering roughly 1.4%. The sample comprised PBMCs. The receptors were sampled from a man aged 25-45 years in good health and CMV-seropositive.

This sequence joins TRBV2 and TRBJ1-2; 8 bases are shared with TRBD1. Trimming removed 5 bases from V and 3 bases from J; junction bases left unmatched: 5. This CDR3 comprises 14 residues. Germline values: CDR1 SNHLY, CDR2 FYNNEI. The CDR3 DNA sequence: TGTGCCAGCAGTCAACAGGGGGAGGACTATGGCTACACCTTC. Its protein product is CASSQQGEDYGYTF.

The CDR3 coding sequence is TGTGCCAGCAGCCGAGGGACTAGTTGGTACGAGCAGTACTTC. This sequence encodes CASSRGTSWYEQYF. J is TRBJ2-7 and V is TRBV7-8, with 8 bases aligning to TRBD2. The CDR3 is 14 residues long. J gave up 4 bases and V 5 bases, and 7 bases lay outside the gene matches. In germline, CDR1 is SGHVS, CDR2 FQNEAQ.

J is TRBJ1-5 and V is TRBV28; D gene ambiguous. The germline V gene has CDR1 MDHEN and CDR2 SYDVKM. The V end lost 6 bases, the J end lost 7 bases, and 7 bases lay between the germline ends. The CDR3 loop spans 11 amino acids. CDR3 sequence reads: CASRSQQPQHF. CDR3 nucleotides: TGTGCCAGCAGATCCCAACAGCCCCAGCATTTT. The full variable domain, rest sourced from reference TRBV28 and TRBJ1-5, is DVKVTQSSRYLVKRTGEKVFLECVQDMDHENMFWYRQDPGLGLRLIYFSYDVKMKEKGDIPEGYSVSREKKERFSLILESASTNQTSMYLCASRSQQPQHFGDGTRLSIL.

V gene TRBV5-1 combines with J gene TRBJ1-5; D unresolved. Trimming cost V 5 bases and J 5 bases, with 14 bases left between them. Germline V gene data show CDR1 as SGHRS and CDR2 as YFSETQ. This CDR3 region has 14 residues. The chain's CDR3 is CASSFTPEDQPQHF. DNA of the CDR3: TGCGCCAGCAGTTTTACCCCCGAGGATCAGCCCCAGCATTTT.

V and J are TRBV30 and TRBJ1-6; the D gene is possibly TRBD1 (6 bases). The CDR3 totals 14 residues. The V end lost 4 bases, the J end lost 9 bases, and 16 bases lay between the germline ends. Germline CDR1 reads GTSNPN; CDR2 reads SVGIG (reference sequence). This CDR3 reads CAWTLGGGGSPLHF. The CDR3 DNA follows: TGTGCCTGGACCCTAGGAGGGGGGGGTTCACCCCTCCACTTT.

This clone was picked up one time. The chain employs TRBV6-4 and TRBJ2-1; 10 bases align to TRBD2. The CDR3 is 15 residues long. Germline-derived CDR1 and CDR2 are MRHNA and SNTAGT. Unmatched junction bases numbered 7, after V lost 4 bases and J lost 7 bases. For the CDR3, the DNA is TGTGCCAGCAGTGCCGAGCGGGGGGGCCTGAATGAGCAGTTCTTC. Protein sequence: CASSAERGGLNEQFF.

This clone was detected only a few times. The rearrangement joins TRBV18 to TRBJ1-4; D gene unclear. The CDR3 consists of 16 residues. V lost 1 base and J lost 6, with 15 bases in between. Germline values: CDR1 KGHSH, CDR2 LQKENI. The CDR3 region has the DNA TGTGCCAGCTCACCACAAGGTTTGGTTGAGGATGAAAAACTGTTTTTT. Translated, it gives CASSPQGLVEDEKLFF.

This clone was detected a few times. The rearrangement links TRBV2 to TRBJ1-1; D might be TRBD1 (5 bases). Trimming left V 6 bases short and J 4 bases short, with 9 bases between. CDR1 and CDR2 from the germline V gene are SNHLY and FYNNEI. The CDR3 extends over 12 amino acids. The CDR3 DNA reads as TGTGCCAGCAGCGGGGACTTCACTGAAGCTTTCTTT. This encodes CASSGDFTEAFF.

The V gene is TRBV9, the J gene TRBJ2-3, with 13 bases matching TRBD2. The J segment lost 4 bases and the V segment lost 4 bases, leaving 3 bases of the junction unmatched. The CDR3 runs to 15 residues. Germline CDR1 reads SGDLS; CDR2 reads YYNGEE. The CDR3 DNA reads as TGTGCCAGCAGCCTTGGGACTAGCGGGGCAGATACGCAGTATTTT. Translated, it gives CASSLGTSGADTQYF.

DNA for the CDR3: TGTGCCAGCAGCGGAGACAGGACTAGCGGGGGCGAGCAGTTCTTC. Protein: CASSGDRTSGGEQFF. The chain joins TRBV9 to TRBJ2-1; 13 bases are a match to TRBD2. This CDR3 is built from 15 residues. In germline, CDR1 is SGDLS, CDR2 YYNGEE. Trimming took 3 bases from V and 10 from J; bases not matched to a gene: 7.

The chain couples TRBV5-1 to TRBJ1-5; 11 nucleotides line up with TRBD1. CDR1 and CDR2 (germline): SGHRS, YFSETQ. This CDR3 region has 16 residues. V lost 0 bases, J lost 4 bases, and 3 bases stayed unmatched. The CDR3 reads CASSLAGTGGNQPQHF. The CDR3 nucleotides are TGCGCCAGCAGCTTGGCCGGGACAGGGGGGAATCAGCCCCAGCATTTT.

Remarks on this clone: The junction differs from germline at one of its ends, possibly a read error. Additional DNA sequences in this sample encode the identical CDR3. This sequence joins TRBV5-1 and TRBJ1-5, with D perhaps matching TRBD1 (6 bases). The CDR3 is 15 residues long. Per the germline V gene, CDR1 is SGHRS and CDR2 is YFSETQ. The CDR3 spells CASSPSGTLNQPQHF. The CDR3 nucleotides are TGTGCCAGCAGCCCCTCAGGGACACTTAATCAGCCCCAGCATTTT. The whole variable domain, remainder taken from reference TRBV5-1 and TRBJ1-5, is KAGVTQTPRYLIKTRGQQVTLSCSPISGHRSVSWYQQTPGQGLQFLFEYFSETQRNKGNFPGRFSGRQFSNSRSEMNVSTLELGDSALYLCASSPSGTLNQPQHFGDGTRLSIL.

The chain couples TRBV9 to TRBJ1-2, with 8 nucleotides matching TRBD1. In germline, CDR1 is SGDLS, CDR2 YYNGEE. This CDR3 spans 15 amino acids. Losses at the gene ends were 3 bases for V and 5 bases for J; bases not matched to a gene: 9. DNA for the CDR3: TGTGCCAGCAGCGGAGGACAGGGAGTAAGTTATGGCTACACCTTC. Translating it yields CASSGGQGVSYGYTF.

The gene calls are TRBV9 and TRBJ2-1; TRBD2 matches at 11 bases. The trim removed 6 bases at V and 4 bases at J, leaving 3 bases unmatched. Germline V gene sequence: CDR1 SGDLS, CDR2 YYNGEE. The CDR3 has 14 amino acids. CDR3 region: CASTRTSGYNEQFF. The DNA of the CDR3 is TGTGCCAGCACCAGGACTAGCGGGTACAATGAGCAGTTCTTC.

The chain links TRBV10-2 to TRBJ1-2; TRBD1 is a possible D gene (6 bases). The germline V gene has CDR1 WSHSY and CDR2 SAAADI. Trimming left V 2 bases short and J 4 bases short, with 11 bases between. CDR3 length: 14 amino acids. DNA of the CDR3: TGCGCCAGCAGTGAGACCTCAGGGGTCTATGGCTACACCTTC. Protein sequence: CASSETSGVYGYTF.

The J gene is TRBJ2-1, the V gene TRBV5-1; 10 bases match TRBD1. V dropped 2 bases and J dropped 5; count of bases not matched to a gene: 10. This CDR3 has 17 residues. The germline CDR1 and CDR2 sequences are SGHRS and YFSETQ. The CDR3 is CASSLVATGTGDNEQFF. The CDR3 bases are TGCGCCAGCAGCTTAGTAGCGACGGGGACAGGGGACAATGAGCAGTTCTTC.

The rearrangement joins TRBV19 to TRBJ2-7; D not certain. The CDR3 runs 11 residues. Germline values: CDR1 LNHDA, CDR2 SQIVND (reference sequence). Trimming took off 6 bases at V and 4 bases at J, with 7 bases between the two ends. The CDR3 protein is CASRSPYEQYF. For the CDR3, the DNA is TGTGCCAGTAGGTCCCCTTACGAGCAGTACTTC.